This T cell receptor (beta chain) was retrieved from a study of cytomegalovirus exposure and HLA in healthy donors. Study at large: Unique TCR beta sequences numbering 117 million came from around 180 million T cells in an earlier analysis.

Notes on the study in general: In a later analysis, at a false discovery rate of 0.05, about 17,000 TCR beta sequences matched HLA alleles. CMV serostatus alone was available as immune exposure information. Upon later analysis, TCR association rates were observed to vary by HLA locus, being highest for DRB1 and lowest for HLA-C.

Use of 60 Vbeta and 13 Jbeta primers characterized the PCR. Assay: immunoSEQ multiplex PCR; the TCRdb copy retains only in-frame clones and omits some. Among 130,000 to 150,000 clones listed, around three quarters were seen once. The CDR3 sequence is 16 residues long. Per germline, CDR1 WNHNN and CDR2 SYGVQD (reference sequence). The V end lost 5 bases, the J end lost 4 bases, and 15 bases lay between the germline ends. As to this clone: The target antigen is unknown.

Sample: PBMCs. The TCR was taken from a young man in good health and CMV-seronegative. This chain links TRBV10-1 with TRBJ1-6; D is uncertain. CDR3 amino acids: CASSTSRWSYNSPLHF. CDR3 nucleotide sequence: TGCGCCAGCAGTACTTCTAGGTGGTCTTATAATTCACCCCTCCACTTT.